This T cell receptor (beta chain) originates from a study of naive and memory T cell subsets (TCRdb year 2017). With regard to the full study: An open-source, UMI-based TCR alpha and beta sequencing pipeline was applied to sorted naive and memory peripheral blood T cell subsets. The functional CMV T cell responses agreed completely with IgG serology results. RNA was DNase-treated and reverse transcribed with TCR constant-region primers, mostly using SuperScript III.

In its sample, this clonotype was seen a few times. Its antigen has not been determined. No clone much larger than this one lies a single base away; base qualities are absent. From the second PCR step onward, the TCR alpha chain libraries and the TCR beta chain libraries were amplified separately. The CMV status of each donor was determined by measuring IFNgamma production from CD4+ T cells after fresh PBMCs had been stimulated overnight with CMV viral lysate. Miltenyi beads were used first to positively select CD4 T cells, and CD8 T cells were then positively selected from the CD4-negative fraction. Cells stained for CD3, CD4, CD8, CD45RA, CD27 and a live/dead dye were sorted on a BD Aria II into four subsets by CD45RA and CD27. Blood came from a few healthy volunteers, each fractionated into CD4 and CD8 T cells and then into four differentiation subsets. Approximately 120 ml of peripheral blood was taken from each donor, and PBMC were separated by density-gradient centrifugation on Ficoll-Paque PLUS. Sorted cells were lysed in RLT buffer, after which RNA was extracted using a Qiagen RNeasy kit and stored at -80 degrees C.

Findings and caveats that apply to the study as a whole: The repertoire findings for the naive and memory subsets could not be validated against a ground truth because none was available. RNA-based TCR counts may be influenced by expression changes linked to T cell activation and differentiation. Single alpha or beta chain sequences, rather than paired alpha/beta receptors, were used to define clonotypes. Gini index rose and Shannon and inverse Simpson diversity fell from naive through CM, EM and EMRA in both CD4 and CD8 cells. TCR abundance followed a power law whose exponent differed between naive and memory subsets but was consistent across the three individuals. Following error correction, more than 85% of naive TCR sequences occurred only once, which made naive abundance distributions much steeper than those of memory subsets.

A distance of 9 bases separates the germline ends of V and J, which lose 3 bases and 1 base respectively. The CDR3 has 14 amino acids, counting the end cysteine and phenylalanine. The DNA shown is the 42-base CDR3, in frame from base 1. CDR1 is given as SGHTA and CDR2 as FQGNSA, both from the germline V gene. The library came from UMI-ligation and nested PCR. An equimolar mix of two oligonucleotides covering both TRBC1 and TRBC2 was used as the beta constant-region primer. A single-stranded oligonucleotide carrying the SP2 primer and a 12-nucleotide UMI was ligated to the 3' end of the cDNA by T4 RNA ligase 1. The ligated cDNA went through four rounds of PCR with nested alpha and beta constant-region primers together with the SP2 primer. Incubation of the ligation reaction was carried out at 16 degrees C for about 20-24 hours. To avoid over-amplification, PCR2 was usually performed as a SYBR Green qPCR and halted once a predetermined threshold was reached. All purifications after the first were performed with Agencourt AMPure XP magnetic beads. Libraries were quantified by Qubit and checked on a TapeStation, with a main peak expected near 650 bp. Sequencing of the pooled libraries was done on an Illumina MiSeq using v2 2x251 paired-end kits, which typically yielded roughly 0.95-2.1 million reads per sample. Libraries were pooled at around 4 nM per sample, and roughly 5-7.5% PhiX was added to improve cluster recognition. The authors' analysis ran thus. FASTQ reads processed by Demultiplexor were assigned V and J genes by Decombinator through tag matching that tolerated a single base-pair mismatch. Collapsinator used UMIs to correct both sequencing errors and frequency errors arising from PCR heterogeneity. TCRs were translated and CDR3s were extracted from the conserved cysteine to the FGXG phenylalanine by CDR3Translator, with non-productive sequences being flagged. Repertoires were subsampled to equal numbers of UMI-defined TCRs before Gini, Shannon entropy and inverse Simpson indices were calculated. Within the linear range, a power law was fitted to clonotype abundance distributions using maximum likelihood. Similar UMI counts, unique TCR numbers and clonal distributions were obtained with the pipeline and with MIGEC on one naive CD8 sample. A set of approximately 7,300 CMV-associated CDR3 sequences, compiled from VDJdb and a published dataset, was used to search the repertoires. The public sequencing data were trimmed at Q25 with fastp and processed into clonotypes with MiXCR by TCRdb, which kept only in-frame beta chains. Each record represents a unique CDR3 protein, reported with the most common genes and DNA among its rows. TCRdb, not the authors, supplied the V and J calls. The sample table contains about 90,000 distinct CDR3 sequences; only one count was recorded for roughly 7% of them. The ten largest clonotypes hold roughly 1.5% of the sample.

The chain employs TRBV7-2 and TRBJ1-1; TRBD1 might be the D gene, on 5 matching bases. The source of this sequence is a human donor in good health. The sequenced material came from central memory CD4+ T cells from blood. The cell subset or site tag for this specimen amounts to: central memory, CD45RA- CD27+. The CDR3 reads as follows: CASSFSQGNTEAFF. The nucleotide sequence is given as TGTGCCAGCAGCTTCTCCCAGGGGAACACTGAAGCTTTCTTT.